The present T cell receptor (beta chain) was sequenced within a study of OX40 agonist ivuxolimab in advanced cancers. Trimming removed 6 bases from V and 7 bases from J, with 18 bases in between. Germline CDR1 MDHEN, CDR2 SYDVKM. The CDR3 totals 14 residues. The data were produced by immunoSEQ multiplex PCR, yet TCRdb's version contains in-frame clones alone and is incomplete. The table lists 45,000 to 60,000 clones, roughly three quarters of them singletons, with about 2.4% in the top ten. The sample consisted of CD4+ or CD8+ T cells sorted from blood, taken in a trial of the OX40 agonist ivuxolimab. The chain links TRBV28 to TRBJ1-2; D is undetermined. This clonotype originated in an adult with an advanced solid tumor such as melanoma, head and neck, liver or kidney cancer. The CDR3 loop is CASRDNVPLGGYTF. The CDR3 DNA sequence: TGTGCCAGCAGAGATAACGTCCCATTGGGTGGCTACACCTTC.